These 26 T cell receptor beta chains were sequenced from one sample in a study of shared T cell receptors in the human thymus. Profiling relied on immunoSEQ multiplex PCR, and the TCRdb table lists in-frame clones only, not all of them. This table holds hundreds of thousands of clones, approximately 87% found once. These same records also appear under a second study, on human thymus T cells.

The sequencing sample was made of thymocytes. The receptors derive from a boy in the first two years of life with a congenital heart defect.

This chain uses TRBV15 with TRBJ1-5; the D gene is possibly TRBD1 (5 bases). The V gene lost 1 base and the J gene lost 0 bases, with 10 bases spanning the gap. CDR3 size: 16 residues. Looked up from germline, CDR1 is LNHNV and CDR2 is YYDKDF (reference sequence). The CDR3 DNA follows: TGTGCCACCAGCAGAGGGTGGGGGGATAGCAATCAGCCCCAGCATTTT. Translating it yields CATSRGWGDSNQPQHF.

V is TRBV10-1 and J is TRBJ2-7; 7 nucleotides agree with TRBD1. With 1 base clipped from V and 2 bases from J, the junction kept 5 bases outside the gene matches. The CDR3 is 15 amino acids. CDR1 is WNHNN and CDR2 is SYGVQD in the germline V gene (reference sequence). The CDR3 DNA sequence: TGCGCCAGCAGTGAGTGGGACAGCTTTGCCTACGAGCAGTACTTC. It translates to CASSEWDSFAYEQYF.

The chain combines TRBV28 with TRBJ1-5; a weak D match, TRBD1 (5 bases). CDR3 length equals 16 residues. V lost 4 bases and J lost 6, with 19 bases in between. The germline V gene encodes CDR1 MDHEN and CDR2 SYDVKM. The CDR3 DNA sequence: TGTGCCAGCAGTTCCAACTTCTCAGGGTTCAGTCAGCCCCAGCATTTT. It specifies CASSSNFSGFSQPQHF. The full variable domain, in which reference TRBV28 and TRBJ1-5 provide the parts outside the CDR3, is DVKVTQSSRYLVKRTGEKVFLECVQDMDHENMFWYRQDPGLGLRLIYFSYDVKMKEKGDIPEGYSVSREKKERFSLILESASTNQTSMYLCASSSNFSGFSQPQHFGDGTRLSIL.

This CDR3 reads CASSSEYLPQGRNNSPLHF. The DNA of the CDR3 is TGTGCCAGCAGTTCCGAGTACCTACCACAGGGGCGGAATAATTCACCCCTCCACTTT. The chain uses TRBV28 and TRBJ1-6; 7 nucleotides agree with TRBD1. This CDR3 contains 19 residues. Germline V gives CDR1 MDHEN, CDR2 SYDVKM. V shed 4 bases and J 5 bases; nucleotides not matched to a gene: 17.

This sequence joins TRBV6-5 and TRBJ2-1; D is perhaps TRBD1 (6 bases). V shed 0 bases and J shed 6 bases, with 9 bases lying between them. The length of the CDR3 is 14 residues. The germline CDR1 and CDR2 sequences are MNHEY and SVGAGI. CDR3 sequence (DNA): TGTGCCAGCAGTTACTCGGGACAATCCAATGAGCAGTTCTTC. Amino acids: CASSYSGQSNEQFF.

V usage is TRBV5-6 and J usage is TRBJ1-2; 11 positions match TRBD1. Germline CDR1 reads SGHDT; CDR2 reads YYEEEE. V lost 4 bases, J lost 4 bases, and 9 bases stayed unmatched. This CDR3 comprises 16 residues. CDR3 in amino acids: CASSRSDRGLGYGYTF. DNA for the CDR3: TGTGCCAGCAGCCGATCGGACAGGGGGCTCGGCTATGGCTACACCTTC. The variable domain in full, completed from reference TRBV5-6 and TRBJ1-2, reads DAGVTQSPTHLIKTRGQQVTLRCSPKSGHDTVSWYQQALGQGPQFIFQYYEEEERQRGNFPDRFSGHQFPNYSSELNVNALLLGDSALYLCASSRSDRGLGYGYTFGSGTRLTVV.

The chain carries TRBV30 and TRBJ1-4, with 8 nucleotides matching TRBD1. The CDR3 has 16 residues. Germline CDR1 and CDR2: GTSNPN and SVGIG (reference sequence). V lost 3 bases, J lost 6 bases, and 12 bases stayed unmatched. The CDR3 DNA sequence: TGTGCCTGGAGCGACGCCCACAGGGGGTTAGATGAAAAACTGTTTTTT. It encodes CAWSDAHRGLDEKLFF.

This clone appeared a few times. The chain carries TRBV4-1 and TRBJ1-5; D unclear. This CDR3 region has 14 residues. The V and J ends lost 0 bases and 5 bases respectively, with 8 bases between them. CDR1 and CDR2 (germline): MGHRA, YSYEKL. This CDR3 reads CASSQDPSDQPQHF. In DNA form, the CDR3 reads TGCGCCAGCAGCCAAGATCCGAGCGATCAGCCCCAGCATTTT.

The chain is built from TRBV6-5 and TRBJ2-1; D may be TRBD2 (6 bases). V lost 5 bases and J lost 6, with 14 bases in between. The CDR3 loop spans 14 amino acids. The germline gives CDR1 MNHEY, CDR2 SVGAGI. CDR3 bases: TGTGCCAGCAGTCACCGGGACTCGGTCAATGAGCAGTTCTTC. Protein product: CASSHRDSVNEQFF.

In its sample, this clone was seen a few times. V usage is TRBV27 and J usage is TRBJ2-7; TRBD1 aligns across 10 bases. This CDR3 is built from 19 residues. Germline V gene sequence: CDR1 MNHEY, CDR2 SMNVEV (reference sequence). V was pared by 5 bases and J by 2 bases, with 18 bases of the junction left unmatched. DNA for the CDR3: TGTGCCAGCAGTGCAGCCGGGACAGGGGTTCCCTTAACGGCCTACGAGCAGTACTTC. Encoded protein: CASSAAGTGVPLTAYEQYF.

The chain is built from TRBV19 and TRBJ1-2; a possible D gene is TRBD1 (6 bases). CDR1 LNHDA and CDR2 SQIVND come from the germline V gene (reference sequence). V lost 0 bases to trimming and J lost 0 bases, with 20 bases between them. This CDR3 contains 19 residues. DNA for the CDR3: TGTGCCAGTAGTATAGAGGACAGTGAATCTCGTTGGGCTAACTATGGCTACACCTTC. It specifies CASSIEDSESRWANYGYTF.

The chain carries TRBV4-3 and TRBJ2-3, with 7 bases that match TRBD1. The CDR3 loop spans 18 amino acids. The germline CDR1 and CDR2 sequences are LGHNA and YSLEER. V shed 0 bases and J 1 base; nucleotides not matched to a gene: 10. The CDR3 sequence: CASSQDRSGQNRTDTQYF. Written as DNA, the CDR3 is TGCGCCAGCAGCCAAGATCGGTCGGGACAGAACCGCACAGATACGCAGTATTTT.

This clone appeared once. V usage is TRBV4-1 and J usage is TRBJ2-5, with 8 bases aligning to TRBD2. Germline loops: CDR1 MGHRA, CDR2 YSYEKL. This CDR3 contains 18 residues. Trimming removed 1 base from V and 1 base from J; junction bases left unmatched: 11. The CDR3 region is CASSQAGGEPTPQETQYF. The CDR3 bases are TGCGCCAGCAGCCAAGCGGGAGGGGAACCGACGCCCCAAGAGACCCAGTACTTC.

The chain employs TRBV4-3 and TRBJ1-6; TRBD1 aligns across 8 bases. The V and J ends lost 2 bases and 0 bases, in that order; junction bases with no gene match: 3. CDR1 and CDR2 from the germline V gene are LGHNA and YSLEER. The CDR3 extends over 17 amino acids. CDR3 amino acids: CASSQTGGSSYNSPLHF. In DNA, the CDR3 is TGCGCCAGCAGCCAAACAGGGGGGAGCTCCTATAATTCACCCCTCCACTTT.

The chain recombines TRBV28 with TRBJ2-2; TRBD2 agrees at 13 bases. Germline V gene lookup returns CDR1 MDHEN and CDR2 SYDVKM. The trim removed 5 bases at V and 3 bases at J, leaving 9 bases unmatched. The CDR3 covers 18 residues. CDR3 coding DNA: TGTGCCAGCAGTATTCAGACTAGCGGGAGGAGGGACACCGGGGAGCTGTTTTTT. Translated: CASSIQTSGRRDTGELFF.

In regard to this clone: At the DNA level, this CDR3 is encoded by other sequences in the same sample as well. The genes are TRBV5-1 and TRBJ2-3; no reliable D call. Germline values: CDR1 SGHRS, CDR2 YFSETQ. The length of the CDR3 is 12 residues. V dropped 0 bases and J dropped 5 bases, with 4 bases sitting between them. The CDR3 DNA follows: TGCGCCAGCAGCTTGGCAGGAGATACGCAGTATTTT. Protein sequence: CASSLAGDTQYF.

The chain is built from TRBV18 and TRBJ2-2; D is possibly TRBD1 (6 bases). The CDR3 extends over 15 amino acids. V was trimmed by 2 bases and J by 5 bases, leaving 12 bases between them. Germline lookup yields CDR1 KGHSH and CDR2 LQKENI. CDR3 region: CASSPRNRETGELFF. CDR3 DNA sequence: TGTGCCAGCTCACCAAGGAACAGGGAGACCGGGGAGCTGTTTTTT.

This clone was observed a single time. The sample contains more than one DNA sequence encoding this CDR3. The chain employs TRBV2 and TRBJ1-5; unclear D gene. From germline, CDR1 is SNHLY and CDR2 FYNNEI. The V and J ends lost 6 bases and 2 bases respectively, with 8 bases between them. This CDR3 region has 13 residues. The CDR3 loop is CASRGTGNQPQHF. DNA for the CDR3: TGTGCCAGCAGGGGTACAGGCAATCAGCCCCAGCATTTT.

This clone appeared a few times. The rearrangement links TRBV5-1 to TRBJ2-7; D is perhaps TRBD1 (6 bases). Trimming took off 4 bases at V and 0 bases at J, with 14 bases between the two ends. This CDR3 region has 15 residues. Per germline, CDR1 SGHRS and CDR2 YFSETQ. The chain's CDR3 is CASSHQDSSSYEQYF. As DNA, the CDR3 is TGCGCCAGCAGCCACCAGGACAGTAGCTCCTACGAGCAGTACTTC.

The rearrangement uses TRBV10-1 and TRBJ2-2; tentative D call: TRBD1 (6 bases). Germline V gene sequence: CDR1 WNHNN, CDR2 SYGVQD (reference sequence). There are 16 residues in the CDR3. Trimming pared 3 bases from V and 4 bases from J, leaving 15 bases between. CDR3 sequence (DNA): TGCGCCAGCAGTGATGGGAAGGGACACCCCACCGGGGAGCTGTTTTTT. This gives the protein CASSDGKGHPTGELFF.

The chain uses TRBV5-1 and TRBJ2-5, with D unclear. This CDR3 is built from 15 residues. Germline CDR1 and CDR2: SGHRS and YFSETQ. The V end was cut by 4 bases, the J end by 5 bases, with 18 bases between. The CDR3: CASSRRSSGWETQYF. The CDR3 DNA is TGCGCCAGCAGCCGACGCTCCTCGGGTTGGGAGACCCAGTACTTC.

The chain combines TRBV29-1 with TRBJ2-1; D unresolved. Germline-derived CDR1 and CDR2 are SQVTM and ANQGSEA. This CDR3 has 11 amino acids. Trimming pared 7 bases from V and 1 base from J, leaving 5 bases between. Here the CDR3 DNA reads TGCAGCGCCAATTCCTACAATGAGCAGTTCTTC. It yields the protein CSANSYNEQFF.

The CDR3 DNA reads as TGTGCCAGCAGCTCCCAAGTTGGGAGTGTGTTCGGGGAGCTGTTTTTT. This gives the protein CASSSQVGSVFGELFF. This sequence joins TRBV9 and TRBJ2-2, with D perhaps TRBD2 (5 bases). CDR3 length: 16 amino acids. Deletions cut 4 bases from V and 7 bases from J, with 20 bases between. In germline, CDR1 is SGDLS, CDR2 YYNGEE. The variable domain in full, with the rest retrieved from reference TRBV9 and TRBJ2-2, is DSGVTQTPKHLITATGQRVTLRCSPRSGDLSVYWYQQSLDQGLQFLIQYYNGEERAKGNILERFSAQQFPDLHSELNLSSLELGDSALYFCASSSQVGSVFGELFFGEGSRLTVL.

This clone showed up just once. The rearrangement uses TRBV2 and TRBJ2-7; no clear D gene. CDR1 and CDR2 (germline): SNHLY, FYNNEI. The V end was cut by 2 bases, the J end by 2 bases, with 10 bases between. This CDR3 is 14 amino acids long. The CDR3: CASSEKRSTYEQYF. CDR3 nucleotide sequence: TGTGCCAGCAGTGAAAAGAGGTCCACCTACGAGCAGTACTTC.

The chain carries TRBV28 and TRBJ1-3, with 7 bases identical to TRBD1. Germline CDR1 MDHEN, CDR2 SYDVKM. Trimming at V came to 1 base and at J to 0 bases, leaving 9 bases not matched to a gene. This CDR3 has 18 residues. CDR3 protein: CASSLLGPGDSSGNTIYF. CDR3 DNA sequence: TGTGCCAGCAGTTTATTGGGTCCAGGGGACAGCTCTGGAAACACCATATATTTT.

J is TRBJ2-7 and V is TRBV4-1; maybe TRBD1 (6 bases). V was pared by 0 bases and J by 0 bases, with 18 bases between. The germline V gene has CDR1 MGHRA and CDR2 YSYEKL. The CDR3 is made up of 18 amino acids. CDR3 loop: CASSQEFGGDKSSYEQYF. The CDR3 coding sequence is TGCGCCAGCAGCCAAGAATTTGGTGGGGACAAATCCTCCTACGAGCAGTACTTC.